This T cell receptor beta chain appears in the sequencing data of a study of T-cell reconstitution after alpha-beta-depleted transplantation in children. Overall study results and limits: Reports say that about two months after transplant, the alpha-beta T cells came out of several hundred graft clones that had expanded. The authors attributed T-cell counts and diversity one year after transplant mostly to newly produced T cells.

As regards this clonotype: What it recognizes is unknown.

This CDR3 has 15 amino acids. CDR1 SGHRS and CDR2 YFSETQ come from the germline V gene. V was cut by 3 bases and J by 3 bases, with 16 bases left in between. A library of TCRbeta sequences, prepared with unique molecular identifiers, was generated. MiXCR, run by TCRdb on the PCR reads, gives a single entry per CDR3 protein. The sample contains 700,000 to 850,000 distinct CDR3 sequences, roughly 16% of which appear only once. This receptor was taken from a male patient between 5 and 17 years old who had a stem cell transplant for acute lymphoblastic leukemia, so the T cells may come from the graft donor. The V gene is TRBV5-1, the J gene TRBJ2-7; D is undetermined. The sequences come from PBMCs, mostly from graft donor cells, collected 360 days after TCRalphabeta/CD19-depleted stem cell transplant. CDR3 sequence (DNA): TGCGCCAGCAGCTGGGCCCCAGCATCGGGCTACGAGCAGTACTTC. Its protein product is CASSWAPASGYEQYF. The entire variable domain, with the rest obtained from reference TRBV5-1 and TRBJ2-7, is as follows: KAGVTQTPRYLIKTRGQQVTLSCSPISGHRSVSWYQQTPGQGLQFLFEYFSETQRNKGNFPGRFSGRQFSNSRSEMNVSTLELGDSALYLCASSWAPASGYEQYFGPGTRLTVT.